Shown below are 15 T cell receptor beta chains from a single sample sequenced in a study of cytotoxic CD8 clonotypes in ibrutinib-treated CLL. Libraries were prepared by immunoSEQ multiplex PCR; TCRdb keeps only in-frame clonotypes and omits some of them. This table holds 35,000 to 40,000 clones, roughly 70% found once. The source was PBMCs, collected at disease progression, from a patient treated with ibrutinib. These receptors came from a human donor with chronic lymphocytic leukemia.

With respect to this clone: Its ends do not fully match the called genes, so a read error is possible. The gene calls are TRBV2 and TRBJ1-2, with D possibly TRBD1 on 6 matching bases. The CDR3 contains 12 residues. Germline CDR1 is SNHLY and CDR2 is FYNNEI. The CDR3 region is CASSEYPTGGPF. DNA of the CDR3: TGTGCCAGCAGTGAATACCCCACCGGGGGGCCCTTC.

The CDR3 here is CASSIGLPTEAFF. The CDR3 coding sequence is TGTGCCAGTAGTATAGGACTACCCACTGAAGCTTTCTTT. The rearrangement links TRBV19 to TRBJ1-1; D call uncertain. Trimming took off 1 base at V and 4 bases at J, with 7 bases between the two ends. The CDR3 is 13 residues long. Germline V gene sequence: CDR1 LNHDA, CDR2 SQIVND (reference sequence).

This clone was seen a few times. The chain couples TRBV19 to TRBJ2-7; 13 bases align to TRBD2. Germline lookup yields CDR1 LNHDA and CDR2 SQIVND (reference sequence). The CDR3 covers 15 residues. J lost 7 bases, V lost 4 bases, and 7 bases had no gene match. CDR3 amino acids: CASSSAGLAGEEQYF. The DNA of the CDR3 is TGTGCCAGTAGTAGTGCTGGACTAGCGGGGGAGGAGCAGTACTTC.

There are a few counts of this clone. The chain is built from TRBV2 and TRBJ1-1, with 7 bases that match TRBD1. The V and J ends lost 5 bases and 0 bases, in that order; junction bases with no gene match: 3. The V gene's germline CDR1 is SNHLY and CDR2 FYNNEI. There are 14 residues in the CDR3. The CDR3 DNA follows: TGTGCCAGCAGTCCACAGGGGATGAACACTGAAGCTTTCTTT. Translated: CASSPQGMNTEAFF.

This clone was counted a few times. Here the CDR3 reads CASRRGTGSGNEQFF. CDR3 in DNA: TGTGCCAGCAGGCGCGGGACAGGGAGTGGAAATGAGCAGTTCTTC. The chain has TRBV27 and TRBJ2-1, with TRBD1 identical over 9 bases. This CDR3 has 15 residues. After removal of 6 bases from V and 7 bases from J, the junction contained 10 bases not matched to a gene. Germline CDR1 and CDR2: MNHEY and SMNVEV (reference sequence).

V is TRBV7-3 and J is TRBJ2-5; D remains unclear. CDR3 length: 13 residues. CDR1 SGHTA and CDR2 FQGTGA come from the germline V gene. V dropped 5 bases and J dropped 1 base, with 8 bases sitting between them. The CDR3 DNA follows: TGTGCCAGCAGCCCCGGGCCCCAAGAGACCCAGTACTTC. It translates to CASSPGPQETQYF.

The chain uses TRBV27 and TRBJ1-5, with D maybe TRBD1 (6 bases). The CDR3 is made up of 15 amino acids. Germline V gives CDR1 MNHEY, CDR2 SMNVEV (reference sequence). Trimming pared 1 base from V and 2 bases from J, leaving 9 bases between. In nucleotides, the CDR3 is TGTGCCAGCAGTTTATATGGGGGCCGCAATCAGCCCCAGCATTTT. Translated, it gives CASSLYGGRNQPQHF.

CDR3: CASSVTGTTEAFF. In DNA form, the CDR3 reads TGTGCCAGCAGCGTTACAGGGACCACTGAAGCTTTCTTT. The V call is TRBV9, the J call TRBJ1-1; weak D call: TRBD1 (6 bases). Germline V gives CDR1 SGDLS, CDR2 YYNGEE. Trimming left V 2 bases short and J 4 bases short, with 9 bases between. The length of the CDR3 is 13 residues.

The chain employs TRBV11-1 and TRBJ1-1, with 7 bases identical to TRBD1. CDR1 and CDR2 (germline): SGHAT, FQDESV (reference sequence). The V segment lost 5 bases and the J segment 0 bases; nucleotides outside the gene matches: 12. This CDR3 is 17 amino acids long. The CDR3, as DNA: TGTGCCAGCAGCCCGGACAGGTTCCAGGCTATGAACACTGAAGCTTTCTTT. It specifies CASSPDRFQAMNTEAFF.

The chain is built from TRBV5-1 and TRBJ2-7, with TRBD1 matching over 10 bases. V lost 6 bases, J lost 5 bases, and 8 bases stayed unmatched. This CDR3 region has 14 residues. Per the germline V gene, CDR1 is SGHRS and CDR2 is YFSETQ. The CDR3 sequence is CASTPGQGLNEQYF. DNA for the CDR3: TGCGCCAGCACGCCGGGACAGGGGCTGAACGAGCAGTACTTC.

This clone was counted between two and nine times. The rearrangement links TRBV5-1 to TRBJ1-5, with TRBD1 identical over 8 bases. The V segment lost 0 bases and the J segment 4 bases; nucleotides outside the gene matches: 3. CDR1 and CDR2 (germline): SGHRS, YFSETQ. The CDR3 contains 15 residues. The CDR3 nucleotides are TGCGCCAGCAGCTTGGAACAGGGGGGGAATCAGCCCCAGCATTTT. Protein sequence: CASSLEQGGNQPQHF. Drawing the rest from reference TRBV5-1 and TRBJ1-5, the complete variable domain is KAGVTQTPRYLIKTRGQQVTLSCSPISGHRSVSWYQQTPGQGLQFLFEYFSETQRNKGNFPGRFSGRQFSNSRSEMNVSTLELGDSALYLCASSLEQGGNQPQHFGDGTRLSIL.

V usage is TRBV13 and J usage is TRBJ2-2; D is possibly TRBD2 (6 bases). Germline V lookup: CDR1 PRHDT, CDR2 FYEKMQ (reference sequence). Between the trimmed V and J ends, which lost 5 bases and 5 bases, there was a span of 15 bases. This CDR3 region has 15 residues. CDR3 loop: CASSRSPGVTGELFF. DNA of the CDR3: TGTGCCAGCAGCCGCTCCCCGGGAGTGACCGGGGAGCTGTTTTTT.

The chain uses TRBV11-2 and TRBJ2-2; tentative D call: TRBD1 (5 bases). The CDR3 consists of 15 residues. The ends were cut back, 3 bases at V and 5 bases at J, with 13 bases in the middle. The germline V gene has CDR1 SGHAT and CDR2 FQNNGV. The CDR3 coding sequence is TGTGCCAGCAGCTTTTCCCAGGGTAGTACCGGGGAGCTGTTTTTT. Translating gives CASSFSQGSTGELFF.

The chain is built from TRBV2 and TRBJ2-2; possibly TRBD2 for D (5 bases). This CDR3 comprises 14 residues. The V end lost 8 bases, the J end lost 4 bases, and 14 bases lay between the germline ends. From germline, CDR1 is SNHLY and CDR2 FYNNEI. The CDR3 bases are TGTGCCAGCCGAGCCGGACTGCCCACCGGGGAGCTGTTTTTT. It specifies CASRAGLPTGELFF.

J is TRBJ2-7 and V is TRBV12-5, with a tentative D call TRBD1 (5 bases). This CDR3 is 13 amino acids long. V was shortened by 1 base and J by 8 bases, with 12 bases between the two germline ends. The germline gives CDR1 LGHNT, CDR2 FRNRAP. CDR3 sequence: CASGLEAGNKQYF. The CDR3 coding sequence is TGTGCTAGTGGTTTGGAGGCAGGGAATAAGCAGTACTTC.